This T cell receptor beta chain was recorded in a study of blood T cells in healthy people across ages. A J-beta primer mix and a sample-barcoded 5' primer were used in a second PCR of roughly 6 to 12 cycles. A single record per CDR3 protein comes from TCRdb applying MiXCR to the 5' RACE reads. The sample records 920,000 or so distinct CDR3 sequences, more than 40% being singletons. Germline V gene lookup returns CDR1 MDHEN and CDR2 SYDVKM. Trimming left V 11 bases short and J 2 bases short, with 15 bases between. This CDR3 is built from 13 residues. Specimen: blood. This sequence originates from an older woman in good health. The V call is TRBV28, the J call TRBJ2-5, with D perhaps matching TRBD2 (7 bases). The DNA of the CDR3 is TGTGCCTCCCAAGGGGGGGGGCAAGAGACCCAGTACTTC. It yields the protein CASQGGGQETQYF.